This entry is about one T cell receptor (beta chain). The specificity of this receptor is unknown. No base quality values were provided; no much bigger clone lies one nucleotide off. Reading from cysteine to phenylalanine, the CDR3 counts 18 amino acids. Only CDR3 DNA is held: 54 bases, read in frame from base 1. From V the trimming removes 4 bases and from J it removes 0 bases, while the gene matches leave 10 bases of the junction unaccounted for. The germline V gene sets CDR1 to SQVTM and CDR2 to ANQGSEA. The cohort was made up of 650 to 700 healthy bone marrow donors. All cohort members were sampled while nominally healthy, although unrecorded immune exposures were likely present. The donor tested CMV seronegative, placing the donor among the 352 seronegative members of the cohort. Each donor provided a peripheral blood sample, and peripheral blood mononuclear cells were used for TCR beta sequencing. Genomic DNA extraction from the blood cell samples was performed with the Qiagen DNeasy Blood Extraction Kit.

The library was made by the immunoSEQ multiplex PCR assay. The multiplex PCR relied on a mix of 60 forward primers for TCR Vbeta segments and 13 reverse primers for TCR Jbeta segments. The CDR3 region of rearranged TCR beta genes was amplified from genomic DNA with a multiplex PCR assay. Amplified TCR beta libraries were sequenced as 87-base-pair reads on the Illumina HiSeq System. On the authors' methods: Across the 600 to 700 repertoires, a later analysis counted roughly 77 million unique TCR beta chains, 9.5 million to 13 million of which were shared by at least two donors. A nearest-neighbor algorithm error-corrected the raw reads and collapsed the reads into unique sequences, merging closely related sequences to remove PCR and sequencing errors. V, D and J gene segments were assigned by aligning CDR3 sequences to IMGT reference sequences. For a sequence to be retained, a match of at least six nucleotides was required to both a V gene segment and a J gene segment. A rearrangement was called productive if the CDR3 had no stop codons and remained in frame with V and J, and every other rearrangement was called non-productive. CDR3 was defined according to IMGT convention as the region running from the second conserved V-encoded cysteine to the conserved J-encoded phenylalanine. In an earlier analysis of some 550 of the donors, sequences lacking an unambiguous match to a single V gene segment were excluded. In an earlier analysis of a few hundred of the donors, V segments were called functional above 56.7% productive rearrangements and were called segregating when the between-donor standard deviation exceeded 5%. A statistical classification framework was built to diagnose cytomegalovirus status from the catalog of TCR beta chain sequences. In a later analysis, TCR nucleotide sequences were compared against IMGT/GENE-DB human TR gene sequences so that V and J genes could be assigned. Using the TCRdist pipeline, a later analysis assigned CDR3 sequences along with most-parsimonious VDJ recombination scenarios. In a later analysis, every TCR beta chain was defined by the combination of its CDR3 amino acid sequence and its V-gene family, and reads without a unique V-gene family were dropped. As a way to deal with suspected cross-contamination and a sequencing artifact, a later analysis dropped 450 to 700 nucleotide sequences that were highly shared and had low generation probability. For each public chain, a later analysis derived a clonal expansion index from normalized ranks of inferred template counts within each repertoire. In a later analysis, generation probabilities were computed with a VDJ recombination model fitted to out-of-frame rearrangements, and the resulting probabilities were checked against IGoR. In a later analysis, hypergeometric tests were used to score TCR-TCR, TCR-HLA and TCR-CMV co-occurrence, with a repertoire-size bias correction applied to TCR pairs. False discovery rates were estimated in a later analysis by permuting HLA or CMV assignments 20 times. In a later analysis, co-occurring TCRs were grouped using DBSCAN, and TCRdist sequence similarity was added for clustering within HLA-allele-positive subsets. For co-occurrence clustering, repertoires with fewer than 30,000 or more than 120,000 public chains were excluded, along with several repertoires with anomalous nucleotide sharing. The table was pulled from immuneACCESS by TCRdb, which kept in-frame rearrangements only. Such tables lose some clones; where checked, under half of the loss comes from unresolved V genes, and the rest has no known cause. D and trimming were read from the DNA, whereas the V and J calls and clone size are those reported in that table. A total of 140,000 to 150,000 clones appear in this sample, 65% to 85% of them only once. 6% to 8.5% of the sample lies in the top ten.

This record belongs to a study of cytomegalovirus exposure and HLA in healthy donors (TCRdb year 2017). As for the study more broadly: An earlier analysis of fewer than 750 of the donors reported under 300 Gb of sequence data and 90 million to 120 million unique TCR beta sequences obtained from around 170 million T cells. The later analysis used no new phenotypic data to find candidate immune exposures, relying instead on TCR beta sequences and their occurrence across donors. All discovery cohort repertoires had been generated on a single sequencing platform. On average, around 240,000 unique TCR beta nucleotide sequences were sequenced per donor among a few hundred genotyped donors of the cohort, with roughly 18% of those sequences being non-productive. A later analysis re-analyzed previously published TCR beta repertoires from roughly 600 donors and added high-resolution HLA genotyping to study TCR occurrence patterns. In an earlier analysis of 587 of the donors, high-throughput TCR beta sequencing was used to judge whether each TCR beta V gene segment behaved as functional or pseudogenic. The study aimed to test whether signatures of past pathogen exposure could be identified by cataloging public T cell receptors. Of the roughly 430 genotyped donors, roughly 80% fell in the genetic ancestry cluster associated with self-reported Caucasian donors. The number of donors typed differed by locus, with roughly 620-640 for A, B, C, DRB1 and DQB1, more than 500 for DQA1, over 600 for DPA1, and around 460 for DPB1. Besides the first cohort of around 670 subjects, a separate validation cohort made up of over a hundred different subjects was used. Alongside the repertoire data, information on donor age, sex, ethnicity and CMV serostatus was compiled. HLA typing covered class I and class II loci at four-digit resolution. To predict cytomegalovirus infection status, the study combined high-throughput TCR immunosequencing, statistical association of individual TCRs with disease status, and machine learning. Four or five DR-DQ haplotypes were treated as single units for association and clustering because of strong linkage in the cohort. The study profiled the T cell repertoires of some 610 subjects by immunosequencing and related them to cytomegalovirus serostatus. Approximately 300 gigabases of sequencing data and around 80 million unique TCR sequences made up an early release that covered some 640 HLA-typed donors. In a later genetic analysis, genome-wide SNP genotypes for about 55% of the 666 donors were used, and that subset was treated as a discovery cohort. What the work shows at the level of the full study, not this receptor alone: Only TCR beta chains were sequenced in this cohort, and the absence of alpha or paired-chain data limited detectable features. Linkage disequilibrium might explain the correlated functional status among segregating V segments, but an unknown experimental factor could not be ruled out. When HLA alleles, especially DR and DQ, strongly co-occurred, attributing TCR associations to individual alleles was difficult. Because counts were too low, seventeen rarely observed V segments, including chromosome 9 orphons, were excluded from the earlier analysis of some 590 of the donors. Some IMGT-functional V segments, including TRBV6-2 and TRBV6-3, could not be told apart with the 87-base-pair reads, so those segments were excluded. Cytomegalovirus status was reported to be diagnosed by the classifier with high specificity and sensitivity in both the original and validation cohorts. The study listed 164 TCR beta chains as associated with cytomegalovirus. A later genetic analysis associated a missense DCLRE1C variant with V-gene and J-gene trimming of TCR beta chains, and an independent cohort replicated the association. Compared with equally common non-associated chains, HLA-associated TCR beta chains in a later analysis were more clonally expanded and had lower generation probabilities. At a false discovery rate of 0.05, a later analysis linked around 15,000 TCR beta sequences to specific HLA alleles. Most CMV-associated TCR beta chains appeared to be HLA-restricted in a later analysis, and the HLA associations seemed to be driven largely by CMV exposure. Across donors, most TCR sequences were observed very rarely, whereas some public TCRs were present in many individuals. Three of the identified cytomegalovirus-associated TCR beta chains were confirmed in vitro to be specific for cytomegalovirus antigens. A cluster of highly shared sequence variants was judged likely to be a technical artifact of the sequencing pipeline. The authors suggested that the approach could potentially be generalized to other disease states and immunological phenotypes. Because some donors lacked HLA typing at each locus, the association tests relied only on the typed subset. According to a later analysis, parvovirus B19, influenza, CMV and Epstein-Barr virus appeared linked to several top co-occurrence clusters. Presence/absence analyses assumed roughly uniform sequencing depth across donors, an assumption that may not hold. A later analysis found that TCR association rates varied across HLA loci, with DRB1 alleles showing the most associated TCRs and HLA-C alleles the fewest. For the cohort, immune exposure information was limited to CMV serostatus. A further reported finding was that TCR beta sequences accurately predicted the HLA-A and HLA-B alleles for most subjects in the first cohort. According to a later genetic analysis, donors in an Asian-associated ancestry cluster had fewer N-insertions in productive TCRs than the approximately 630-donor mean. In an earlier analysis of approximately 590 of the donors, most TCR beta V segments appeared in productive rearrangements about 87% or about 30% of the time, broadly matching IMGT annotations.

The sequence came from a man younger than 40 in good health and CMV-seronegative. The chain employs TRBV29-1 and TRBJ2-7; a stretch of 15 junction bases matches TRBD2. The sequencing sample was made of PBMCs. The CDR3: CSVGGGLAGGLSSYEQYF. DNA sequence: TGCAGCGTTGGGGGGGGACTAGCGGGAGGACTAAGCTCCTACGAGCAGTACTTC.